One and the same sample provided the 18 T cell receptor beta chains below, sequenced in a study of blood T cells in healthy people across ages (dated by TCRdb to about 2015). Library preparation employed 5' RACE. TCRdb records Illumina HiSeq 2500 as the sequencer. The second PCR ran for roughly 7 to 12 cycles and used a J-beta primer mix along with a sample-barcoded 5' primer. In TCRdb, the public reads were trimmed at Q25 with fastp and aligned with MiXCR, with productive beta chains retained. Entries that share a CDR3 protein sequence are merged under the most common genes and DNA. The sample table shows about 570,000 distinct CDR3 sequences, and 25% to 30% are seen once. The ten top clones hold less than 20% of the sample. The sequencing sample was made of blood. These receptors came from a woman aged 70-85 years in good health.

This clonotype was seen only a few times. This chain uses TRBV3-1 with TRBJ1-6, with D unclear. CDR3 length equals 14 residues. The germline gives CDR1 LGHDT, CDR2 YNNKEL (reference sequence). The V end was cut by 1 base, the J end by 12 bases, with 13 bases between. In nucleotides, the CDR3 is TGTGCCAGCAGCCAAGGAGGTGCCGAGGGACCCCTCCACTTT. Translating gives CASSQGGAEGPLHF. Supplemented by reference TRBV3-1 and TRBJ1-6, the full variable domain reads DTAVSQTPKYLVTQMGNDKSIKCEQNLGHDTMYWYKQDSKKFLKIMFSYNNKELIINETVPNRFSPKSPDKAHLNLHINSLELGDSAVYFCASSQGGAEGPLHFGNGTRLTVT.

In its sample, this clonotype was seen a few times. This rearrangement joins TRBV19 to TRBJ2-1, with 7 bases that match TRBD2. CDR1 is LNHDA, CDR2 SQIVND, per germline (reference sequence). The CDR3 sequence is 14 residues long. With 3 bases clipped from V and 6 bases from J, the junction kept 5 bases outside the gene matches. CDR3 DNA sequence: TGTGCCAGTAGTATGCGGGGGACCACCAATGAGCAGTTCTTC. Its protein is CASSMRGTTNEQFF.

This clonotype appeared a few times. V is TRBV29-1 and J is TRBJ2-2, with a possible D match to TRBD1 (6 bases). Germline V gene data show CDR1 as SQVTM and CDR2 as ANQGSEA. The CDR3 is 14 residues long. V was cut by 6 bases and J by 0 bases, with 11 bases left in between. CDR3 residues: CSVDSPANTGELFF. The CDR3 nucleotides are TGCAGCGTGGACAGCCCTGCGAACACCGGGGAGCTGTTTTTT.

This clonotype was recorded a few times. In nucleotides, the CDR3 is TGCAGTGCTAGAGACCCCGGGAGGTACTCTGGAAACACCATATATTTT. Amino acids: CSARDPGRYSGNTIYF. The V gene is TRBV20-1, the J gene TRBJ1-3; D not resolved. V was cut by 0 bases and J by 0 bases, with 12 bases left in between. Germline assignment: CDR1 DFQATT and CDR2 SNEGSKA (reference sequence). CDR3 length equals 16 residues.

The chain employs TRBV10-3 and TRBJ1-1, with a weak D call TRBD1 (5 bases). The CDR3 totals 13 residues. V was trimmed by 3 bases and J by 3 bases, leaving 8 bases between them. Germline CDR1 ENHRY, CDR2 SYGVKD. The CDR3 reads CAISDRDDTEAFF. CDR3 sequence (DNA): TGTGCCATCAGTGACAGGGATGACACTGAAGCTTTCTTT.

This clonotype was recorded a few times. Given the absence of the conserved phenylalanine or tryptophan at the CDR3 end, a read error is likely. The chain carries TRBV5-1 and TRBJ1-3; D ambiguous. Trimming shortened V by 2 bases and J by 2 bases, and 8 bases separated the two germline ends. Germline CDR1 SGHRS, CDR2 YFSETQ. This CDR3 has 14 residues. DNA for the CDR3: TGCGCCAGCAGCTTAGGGATGCCTGGAAACACCATATATCTT. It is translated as CASSLGMPGNTIYL.

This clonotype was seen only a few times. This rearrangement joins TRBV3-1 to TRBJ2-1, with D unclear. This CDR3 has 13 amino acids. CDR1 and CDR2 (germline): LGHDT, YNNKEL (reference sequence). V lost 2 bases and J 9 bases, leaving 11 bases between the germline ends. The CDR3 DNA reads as TGTGCCAGCAGCCAACTGCCGGGCAGTGAGCAGTTCTTC. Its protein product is CASSQLPGSEQFF.

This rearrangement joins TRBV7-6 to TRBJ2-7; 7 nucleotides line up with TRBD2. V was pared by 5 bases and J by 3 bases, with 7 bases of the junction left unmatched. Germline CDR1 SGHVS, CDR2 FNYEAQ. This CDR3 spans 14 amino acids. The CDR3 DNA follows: TGTGCCAGCAGCCACGGGGCTAGCGGCTACGAGCAGTACTTC. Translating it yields CASSHGASGYEQYF.

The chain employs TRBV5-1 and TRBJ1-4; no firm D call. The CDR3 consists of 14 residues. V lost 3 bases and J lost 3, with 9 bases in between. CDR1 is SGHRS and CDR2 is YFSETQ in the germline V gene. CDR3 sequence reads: CASSWREANEKLFF. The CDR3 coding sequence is TGCGCCAGCAGCTGGAGGGAGGCTAATGAAAAACTGTTTTTT. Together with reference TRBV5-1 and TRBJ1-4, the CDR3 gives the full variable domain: KAGVTQTPRYLIKTRGQQVTLSCSPISGHRSVSWYQQTPGQGLQFLFEYFSETQRNKGNFPGRFSGRQFSNSRSEMNVSTLELGDSALYLCASSWREANEKLFFGSGTQLSVL.

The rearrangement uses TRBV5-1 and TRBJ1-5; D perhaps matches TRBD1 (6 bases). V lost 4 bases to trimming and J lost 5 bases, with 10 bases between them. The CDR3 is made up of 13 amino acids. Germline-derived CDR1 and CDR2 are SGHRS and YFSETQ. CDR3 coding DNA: TGCGCCAGCAGCACAGGGCCTTATCAGCCCCAGCATTTT. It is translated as CASSTGPYQPQHF.

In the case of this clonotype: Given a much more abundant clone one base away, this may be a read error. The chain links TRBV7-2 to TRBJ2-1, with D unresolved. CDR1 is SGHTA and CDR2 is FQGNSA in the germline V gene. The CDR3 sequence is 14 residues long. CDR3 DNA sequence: TGTGCCAGCTGCTTAGGCCAGAGATTAAATGAGCAGTTCTTC. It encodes CASCLGQRLNEQFF.

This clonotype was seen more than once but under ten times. CDR3 bases: TGTGCCAGTCTAAGGGGAAGGACTGAAGCTTTCTTT. It translates to CASLRGRTEAFF. This chain connects TRBV19 to TRBJ1-1, with a possible D match to TRBD1 (5 bases). The CDR3 consists of 12 residues. Trimming left V 8 bases short and J 5 bases short, with 12 bases between. Germline CDR1 and CDR2: LNHDA and SQIVND (reference sequence). Based on the CDR3 plus reference TRBV19 and TRBJ1-1, the full variable domain is DGGITQSPKYLFRKEGQNVTLSCEQNLNHDAMYWYRQDPGQGLRLIYYSQIVNDFQKGDIAEGYSVSREKKESFPLTVTSAQKNPTAFYLCASLRGRTEAFFGQGTRLTVV.

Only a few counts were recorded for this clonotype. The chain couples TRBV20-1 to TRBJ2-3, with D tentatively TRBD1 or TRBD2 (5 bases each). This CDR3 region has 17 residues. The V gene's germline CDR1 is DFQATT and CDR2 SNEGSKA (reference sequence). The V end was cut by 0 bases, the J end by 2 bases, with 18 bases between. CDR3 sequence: CSARDETRDHFTDTQYF. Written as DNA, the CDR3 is TGCAGTGCTAGAGACGAGACCCGGGACCACTTCACAGATACGCAGTATTTT.

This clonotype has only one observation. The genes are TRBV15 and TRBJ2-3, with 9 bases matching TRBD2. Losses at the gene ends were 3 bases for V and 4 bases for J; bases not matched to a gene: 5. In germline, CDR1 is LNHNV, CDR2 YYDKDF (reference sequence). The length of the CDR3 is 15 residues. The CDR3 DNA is TGTGCCACCAGCAGGGCAGCGGGGGGTTCAGATACGCAGTATTTT. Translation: CATSRAAGGSDTQYF.

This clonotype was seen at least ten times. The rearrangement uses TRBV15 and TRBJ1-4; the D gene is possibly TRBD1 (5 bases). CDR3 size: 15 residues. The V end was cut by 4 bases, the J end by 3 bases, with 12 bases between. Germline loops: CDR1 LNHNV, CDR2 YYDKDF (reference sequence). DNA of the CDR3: TGTGCCACCAGCACCTGGGGCAGAGCTAATGAAAAACTGTTTTTT. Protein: CATSTWGRANEKLFF.

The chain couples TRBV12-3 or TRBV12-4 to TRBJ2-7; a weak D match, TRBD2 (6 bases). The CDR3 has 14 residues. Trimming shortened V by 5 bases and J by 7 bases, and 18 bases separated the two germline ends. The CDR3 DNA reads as TGTGCCAGCAGTCCGTACTCTGGACGGGGGGAGCAGTACTTC. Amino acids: CASSPYSGRGEQYF.

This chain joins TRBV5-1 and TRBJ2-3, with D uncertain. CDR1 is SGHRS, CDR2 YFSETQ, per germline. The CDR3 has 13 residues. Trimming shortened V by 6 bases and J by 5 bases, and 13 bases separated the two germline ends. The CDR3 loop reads CASNPRSIDTQYF. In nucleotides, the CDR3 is TGCGCCAGCAACCCGAGATCTATAGATACGCAGTATTTT.

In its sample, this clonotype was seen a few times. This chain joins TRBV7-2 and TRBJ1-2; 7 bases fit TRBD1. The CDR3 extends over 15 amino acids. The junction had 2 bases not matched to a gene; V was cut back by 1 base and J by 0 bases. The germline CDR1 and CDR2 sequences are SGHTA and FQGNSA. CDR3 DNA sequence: TGTGCCAGCAGCTTAGGGGACAGAGCTAACTATGGCTACACCTTC. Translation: CASSLGDRANYGYTF.